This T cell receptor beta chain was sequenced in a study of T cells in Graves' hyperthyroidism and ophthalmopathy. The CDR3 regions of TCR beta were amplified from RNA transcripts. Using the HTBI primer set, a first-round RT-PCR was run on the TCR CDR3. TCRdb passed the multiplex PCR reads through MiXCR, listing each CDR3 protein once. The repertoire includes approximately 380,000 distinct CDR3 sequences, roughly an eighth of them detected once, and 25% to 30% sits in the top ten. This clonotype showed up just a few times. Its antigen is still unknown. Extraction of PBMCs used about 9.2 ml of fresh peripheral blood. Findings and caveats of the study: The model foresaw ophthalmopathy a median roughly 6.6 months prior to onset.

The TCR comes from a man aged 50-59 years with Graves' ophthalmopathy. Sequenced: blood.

CDR3 residues: CASSSGLATEWGRETQYF. Written as DNA, the CDR3 is TGTGCCAGCAGTTCAGGACTAGCCACCGAGTGGGGCCGAGAGACCCAGTACTTC. This chain links TRBV6-2 or TRBV6-3 with TRBJ2-5, with TRBD2 identical over 8 bases. Trimming cost V 4 bases and J 4 bases; bases outside gene matches: 17. The CDR3 totals 18 residues. Germline CDR1 is MNHEY and CDR2 is SVGEGT.